This T cell receptor beta chain came from a study of shared clonotypes between healthy human individuals (dated by TCRdb to 2018 to 2021). About the full investigation: A few men and a couple of women, aged 18 to 49 years, made up the cohort. Leukapheresis yielded between about 0.94 and 9.5 billion PBMCs per donor. To estimate repertoire size and how much clonotype sharing occurs between individuals, the study deeply sequenced the blood TCR repertoires of roughly 5 healthy adults. Different laboratories and diverse techniques were used to prepare libraries and sequence TCR repertoires, to increase sequencing depth and limit assay-specific biases. Overall results and qualifications from the work: Based on pairwise subsampling, the degree of clonotype sharing among donors was expected to be affected by sequencing depth. The small number of donors limited the genetic and exposure-history diversity represented. Sampling was restricted to blood, and TCR repertoires in tissue are likely to differ from TCR repertoires in blood.

The germline V gene provides CDR1 KGHSH and CDR2 LQKENI. Trimming takes 2 bases off V and 3 bases off J; junction bases not matched to a gene: 4. The CDR3 runs 15 amino acids, cysteine and phenylalanine included. Solely the CDR3 DNA is kept, with 45 bases framed from the first base. Using the deep immunoSEQ assay, TCR CDR3 regions were amplified from genomic DNA by multiplex PCR. Genomic DNA extracted from each cell subset was distributed evenly over all wells of several immunoSEQ 96-well plates, and each plate served as one replicate. For unsorted PBMC, around 0.3 ug genomic DNA, equal to 32,000 or so T cell genomes, was loaded into each replicate PCR. Ten immunoSEQ deep assay plates were used to sequence unsorted PBMC genomic DNA. The purified libraries were quantified using a Qubit 3.0 fluorometer, sized with a Bioanalyzer 2100, and then quantified again using the KAPA Library Quantification kit. Each immunoSEQ 96-well plate was sequenced on its own single-read 150-cycle Illumina NextSeq 550 flow cell. For the original study's pipeline: Because only junctional sequences without quality scores were contained in the immunoSEQ output, filtering matching that applied to full-length reads could not be performed. Sequences were annotated with PyIR, a Python wrapper for IgBLAST v1.9, using IMGT germline references to assign V/J genes and CDR3. Reads were filtered out if the reads had weak V/J assignments (E-value above 1e-6), no CDR3, stop codons, out-of-frame junctions, or ambiguous translated residues. A V3J clonotype was defined by an identical inferred V gene, J gene, and CDR3 amino acid sequence. Percentage overlap between repertoires was calculated by dividing the number of shared unique clonotypes by the size of the smaller repertoire. Three approaches were used to assess repertoire richness: RTK rarefaction, the Chao1 estimator, and Recon v2.1 estimates of unobserved clonotypes. TCRdb holds this immuneACCESS table with in-frame rearrangements only. Some clones are missing; in checked studies, unresolved V genes explain under half, and the rest has no known cause. V and J calls plus clone size are reproduced from that table; the DNA served to infer D and trimming. The sample table lists roughly 500,000 clones, approximately 84% of them with a count of one. The top ten clonotypes cover roughly 13% of the sample.

In its sample, this clone was seen a few times. The specificity of this receptor is unknown. One base away there is no much larger clone; base qualities are not given. Donors were healthy HIV-negative adults with no recently reported acute infections or vaccinations. All donors were Caucasian adults living in Nashville, Tennessee, USA. For unsorted samples, tens of millions of PBMCs were counted and genomic DNA was extracted with the QIAamp DNA Blood Mini kit. Blood was collected by leukapheresis, and PBMCs were isolated by Ficoll-Histopaque density gradient centrifugation and then cryopreserved in liquid nitrogen vapor phase.

This chain is built from TRBV18 and TRBJ1-2; 9 of the junction bases match TRBD1. What was sequenced was PBMCs. This TCR was sampled from a woman between 35 and 50 years old in good health. Some clones in this sample may be carry-over from other donors' samples. The CDR3 is CASSPTRDRDYGYTF. At the DNA level, the sequence is TGTGCCAGCTCACCAACCCGGGACAGGGACTATGGCTACACCTTC. This CDR3, with the reference TRBV18 and TRBJ1-2 proteins standing in past its ends, gives the full variable domain NAGVMQNPRHLVRRRGQEARLRCSPMKGHSHVYWYRQLPEEGLKFMVYLQKENIIDESGMPKERFSAEFPKEGPSILRIQQVVRGDSAAYFCASSPTRDRDYGYTFGSGTRLTVV.